A selection of T cell receptor beta chains follows, all from one sample in a study of cytomegalovirus exposure and HLA in healthy donors. Assay: immunoSEQ multiplex PCR; the TCRdb copy retains only in-frame clones and omits some. The sample has roughly 150,000 clones; approximately 83% are singletons. The sample consisted of PBMCs. These receptors came from a woman younger than 30 in good health and CMV-seronegative. Both conserved end residues are part of each CDR3. Each record gives: V gene, J gene, clone size, D gene, CDR3 DNA, CDR3 protein. The D gene is left open where the match is weak. The size entry is marked missing in some rows and otherwise reads once, few, many or a size class.

TRBV10-3	TRBJ2-1	NA	TRBD1	TGTGCCATCAGTGGACAGGGCAATGAGCAGTTCTTC	CAISGQGNEQFF
TRBV10-1	TRBJ2-1	NA	TRBD1	TGCGCCAGCTCCCAATCCTCGGGACAGATCAATGAGCAGTTCTTC	CASSQSSGQINEQFF
TRBV7-9	TRBJ2-7	NA	NA	TGTGCCAGCAGCTTGGACTACTCCTACGAGCAGTACTTC	CASSLDYSYEQYF
TRBV5-6	TRBJ1-6	NA	TRBD1	TGTGCCAGCAGCTTGGCAGGAGGGACAGGGTATAATTCACCCCTCCACTTT	CASSLAGGTGYNSPLHF
TRBV6-1	TRBJ1-5	NA	TRBD1	TGTGCCAGCAGAGCTGACAGGGCAAGCAATCAGCCCCAGCATTTT	CASRADRASNQPQHF
TRBV5-6	TRBJ2-5	few	TRBD2	TGTGCCAGCAGCTTGGTGGGGGGGAACCAAGAGACCCAGTACTTC	CASSLVGGNQETQYF
TRBV4-1	TRBJ1-1	NA	NA	TGCGCCAGCAGCCCCCGAACAAAGACAGGTATCGCTGAAGCTTTCTTT	CASSPRTKTGIAEAFF
TRBV27	TRBJ1-2	NA	TRBD1	TGTGCCAGCAGTTTATCCGGCCTTTCCGGGACAGGGATAGAAACCTATGGCTACACCTTC	CASSLSGLSGTGIETYGYTF
TRBV6-6	TRBJ1-5	NA	NA	TGTGCCAGCTGTTTGGGGGGGTCGGGGCAGCCCCAGCATTTT	CASCLGGSGQPQHF
TRBV10-3	TRBJ2-2	NA	NA	TGTGCCATCAGTGAGGACAGGAACACCGGGGAGCTGTTTTTT	CAISEDRNTGELFF
TRBV6-5	TRBJ1-1	once	NA	TGTGCCAGCAGAAACGCAGGGATTAACACTGAAGCTTTCTTT	CASRNAGINTEAFF
TRBV7-7	TRBJ1-5	NA	NA	TGTGCCAGGGGCAGGGAATACGCTCAGCCCCAGCATTTT	CARGREYAQPQHF
TRBV5-1	TRBJ2-5	NA	NA	TGCGCCAGCAGCTTGGCCAAAGGGGCGCGGGAGACCCAGTACTTC	CASSLAKGARETQYF
TRBV6-1	TRBJ2-7	NA	NA	TGTGCCAGCAGTTTACAGGGTAACGAGCAGTACTTC	CASSLQGNEQYF
TRBV6-5	TRBJ2-1	NA	NA	TGTGCCAGCACCCAGGGGCGGAAGCAGTTCTTC	CASTQGRKQFF
TRBV11-2	TRBJ2-2	NA	TRBD1	TGTGCCAGCAGCTTCCGACAGGGGGTCACCGGGGAGCTGTTTTTT	CASSFRQGVTGELFF
TRBV28	TRBJ1-2	NA	NA	TGTGCCAGCAGTTTATCGGGCAGGGGCAAGTACGAGGGCTACACCTTC	CASSLSGRGKYEGYTF
TRBV4-1	TRBJ1-5	NA	TRBD1	TGCGCCAGCAGCCAAGAGGGACAGGGGGGGAATCAGCCCCAGCATTTT	CASSQEGQGGNQPQHF
TRBV6-5	TRBJ1-3	NA	NA	TGTGCCAGCAGTTACGACAGCCCTTACTCTGGAAACACCATATATTTT	CASSYDSPYSGNTIYF
TRBV5-8	TRBJ1-6	NA	NA	TGTGCCAGCAGCATGACAGTCCCTAATTCACCCCTCCACTTT	CASSMTVPNSPLHF
TRBV6-1	TRBJ2-1	NA	TRBD2	TGTGCCAGCAGTGAAGTTAGCGGGGGCCGATACAATGAGCAGTTCTTC	CASSEVSGGRYNEQFF
TRBV30	TRBJ1-5	NA	NA	TGTGCCTGGAGTAAGGAGGGCGATCAGCCCCAGCATTTT	CAWSKEGDQPQHF
TRBV11-1	TRBJ2-3	NA	TRBD1	TGTGCCAGCAGCTTGGGGACAGGGACAGATACGCAGTATTTT	CASSLGTGTDTQYF
TRBV7-6	TRBJ1-5	once	TRBD1	TGTGCCAGCCGAGGGGGCTGGAAACAGCCCCAGCATTTT	CASRGGWKQPQHF
TRBV19	TRBJ2-7	NA	TRBD1	TGTGCCACCCAGGCCGGGACAGGGGCCTACGAGCAGTACTTC	CATQAGTGAYEQYF
TRBV5-1	TRBJ1-1	NA	NA	TGCGCCAGCACCACTGCGGGGTCCAACACTGAAGCTTTCTTT	CASTTAGSNTEAFF
TRBV7-9	TRBJ1-6	NA	NA	TGTGCCAGCAGCTTAGTTCCCTCAGGAACGGTTGCACCCCTCCACTTT	CASSLVPSGTVAPLHF
TRBV7-9	TRBJ1-2	NA	TRBD1	TGTGCCAGCAGCTCCGCCGGGACAGCTACATATGGCTACACCTTC	CASSSAGTATYGYTF
TRBV5-6	TRBJ1-2	NA	TRBD1	TGTGCCAGCAGCATCGAGGACAGGGGTGGATTCTATGGCTACACCTTC	CASSIEDRGGFYGYTF
TRBV6-1	TRBJ1-2	NA	NA	TGTGCCAGCAGTGAGCGGCGCGGCTACACCTTC	CASSERRGYTF
TRBV5-4	TRBJ1-1	NA	NA	TGTGCCAGCAGCTTGAAGCGATATAGAAAGGACACTGAAGCTTTCTTT	CASSLKRYRKDTEAFF
TRBV6-5	TRBJ1-3	NA	TRBD1	TGTGCCAGCAGAGCGGACAGGGTCTCTGGAAACACCATATATTTT	CASRADRVSGNTIYF
TRBV20-1	TRBJ1-2	NA	NA	TGCAGTGCTAGAGATGGAAGGCGTGACACGTTC	CSARDGRRDTF
TRBV7-3	TRBJ2-2	few	NA	TGTGCCAGCAGCTTAACACGGACAGCCGGGGAGCTGTTTTTT	CASSLTRTAGELFF
TRBV6-5	TRBJ1-2	NA	NA	TGTGCCAGCAGTACGCCAGGTCGGGGCTACACCTTC	CASSTPGRGYTF
TRBV4-1	TRBJ2-4	once	TRBD2	TGCGCCAGCAAGAGCGGGGGGTCAAACATTCAGTACTTC	CASKSGGSNIQYF
TRBV4-2	TRBJ2-5	NA	TRBD2	TGTGCCAGCAGCGCCTCCCAACTAGCGGGGGAGCACAGCCAAGAGACCCAGTACTTC	CASSASQLAGEHSQETQYF